This passage covers 25 T cell receptor beta chains from one sample sequenced in a study of pediatric ulcerative colitis. TCRdb keeps only in-frame clones here, not all; method: immunoSEQ multiplex PCR. The table shows 17,000 or so clones, with approximately 74% occurring only once. During colonoscopy, one to two rectal pinch biopsies were collected. The specimen sequenced was gut tissue. The receptors shown here come from a girl aged 10 to 17 with moderate ulcerative colitis.

The chain has TRBV19 and TRBJ1-5, with D perhaps TRBD1 (6 bases). V lost 3 bases and J 6 bases, leaving 15 bases between the germline ends. There are 15 residues in the CDR3. Germline assignment: CDR1 LNHDA and CDR2 SQIVND (reference sequence). DNA of the CDR3: TGTGCCAGTAGTATTATGGGTACCAGGGGTCAGCCCCAGCATTTT. Amino acid sequence: CASSIMGTRGQPQHF.

V and J are TRBV5-6 and TRBJ2-2, with D possibly matching TRBD2 (6 bases). Trimming cost V 2 bases and J 1 base, with 18 bases left between them. Germline loops: CDR1 SGHDT, CDR2 YYEEEE. The CDR3 is 18 amino acids. CDR3 residues: CASSFPSGPYENTGELFF. The CDR3 region has the DNA TGTGCCAGCAGCTTCCCCAGCGGGCCTTATGAGAACACCGGGGAGCTGTTTTTT. Full variable domain (outside the CDR3, taken from reference TRBV5-6 and TRBJ2-2): DAGVTQSPTHLIKTRGQQVTLRCSPKSGHDTVSWYQQALGQGPQFIFQYYEEEERQRGNFPDRFSGHQFPNYSSELNVNALLLGDSALYLCASSFPSGPYENTGELFFGEGSRLTVL.

This chain joins TRBV6-5 and TRBJ2-7; TRBD1 agrees at 9 bases. The V and J ends lost 3 bases and 3 bases, in that order; junction bases with no gene match: 6. CDR1 and CDR2 (germline): MNHEY, SVGAGI. CDR3 length equals 15 residues. CDR3 nucleotides: TGTGCCAGCAGTTATGGGACAGGGAGGAACTACGAGCAGTACTTC. This codes for CASSYGTGRNYEQYF.

The chain is built from TRBV6-1 and TRBJ1-1; the D gene is possibly TRBD1 (6 bases). The CDR3 sequence is 12 residues long. V was cut by 5 bases and J by 7 bases, with 11 bases left in between. The germline gives CDR1 MNHNS, CDR2 SASEGT. The CDR3 bases are TGTGCCAGCAGTTTACAGGGAGGTGAAGCTTTCTTT. Translated, it gives CASSLQGGEAFF.

CDR3 in amino acids: CASVHYRSPYEQYF. The CDR3 DNA is TGTGCTAGTGTTCACTACAGGTCCCCCTACGAGCAGTACTTC. This chain uses TRBV12-5 with TRBJ2-7; tentative D call: TRBD1 (5 bases). The germline V gene has CDR1 LGHNT and CDR2 FRNRAP. The CDR3 runs to 14 residues. Trimming left V 7 bases short and J 2 bases short, with 15 bases between.

The J gene is TRBJ1-2, the V gene TRBV5-6, with D tentatively TRBD1 (6 bases). The CDR3 extends over 14 amino acids. Germline V CDR1 and CDR2: SGHDT, YYEEEE. V lost 4 bases and J 14 bases, leaving 24 bases between the germline ends. The CDR3 sequence: CASSHPDRSSRYTF. For the CDR3, the DNA is TGTGCCAGCAGCCACCCTGACAGGTCATCCAGGTATACCTTC.

The V and J genes are TRBV10-3 and TRBJ2-1, with 7 positions matching TRBD1. CDR3 size: 14 residues. The ends lost 11 bases at V and 6 bases at J; junction bases unmatched: 13. Germline V CDR1 and CDR2: ENHRY, SYGVKD. The CDR3 loop reads CAGSQGLSRNEQFF. CDR3 nucleotides: TGTGCCGGATCACAGGGGCTGTCACGCAATGAGCAGTTCTTC.

The genes are TRBV19 and TRBJ1-6; tentative D call: TRBD1 (5 bases). The CDR3 runs to 16 residues. V lost 5 bases, J lost 5 bases, and 16 bases lay in between. In germline, CDR1 is LNHDA, CDR2 SQIVND (reference sequence). DNA of the CDR3: TGTGCCAGTAGTCCCAATGGCAGGGCCGATAATTCACCCCTCCACTTT. It specifies CASSPNGRADNSPLHF.

The J gene is TRBJ1-6, the V gene TRBV27; the match to TRBD1 covers 7 bases. This CDR3 comprises 15 residues. The ends lost 8 bases at V and 7 bases at J; junction bases unmatched: 11. CDR1 MNHEY and CDR2 SMNVEV come from the germline V gene (reference sequence). CDR3 nucleotide sequence: TGTGCCAGCGGGGGGATGGGACAGAGAAATTCACCCCTCCACTTT. This encodes CASGGMGQRNSPLHF.

Only a few counts were recorded for this clone. The chain uses TRBV4-1 and TRBJ1-2; D unclear. Germline assignment: CDR1 MGHRA and CDR2 YSYEKL. V lost 1 base and J lost 8, with 20 bases in between. The CDR3 is 16 residues long. In DNA, the CDR3 is TGCGCCAGCAGCCAAGGAGGTACAGACGACGTTTACGGCTACACCTTC. Its translation is CASSQGGTDDVYGYTF.

This chain joins TRBV7-8 and TRBJ2-5, with D possibly matching TRBD2 (6 bases). This CDR3 region has 17 residues. Germline CDR1 SGHVS, CDR2 FQNEAQ. V gave up 6 bases and J gave up 4 bases, with 24 bases separating them. The DNA for the CDR3 is TGTGCCAGCAGTCCTTGGGGACTGACGGCGAATCTAGAGACCCAGTACTTC. It codes for CASSPWGLTANLETQYF. The whole variable domain, filled in from reference TRBV7-8 and TRBJ2-5, reads GAGVSQSPRYKVAKRGQDVALRCDPISGHVSLFWYQQALGQGPEFLTYFQNEAQLDKSGLPSDRFFAERPEGSVSTLKIQRTQQEDSAVYLCASSPWGLTANLETQYFGPGTRLLVL.

The chain employs TRBV7-9 and TRBJ2-1, with D possibly matching TRBD1 (5 bases). Looked up from germline, CDR1 is SEHNR and CDR2 is FQNEAQ (reference sequence). The CDR3 runs 14 residues. V was shortened by 3 bases and J by 7 bases, with 13 bases between the two germline ends. The CDR3 is CASSFSGRVNEQFF. The CDR3 bases are TGTGCCAGCAGCTTTTCCGGCAGGGTGAATGAGCAGTTCTTC.

The chain is built from TRBV18 and TRBJ2-1; D is possibly TRBD2 (5 bases). From germline, CDR1 is KGHSH and CDR2 LQKENI. This CDR3 is 13 amino acids long. V dropped 1 base and J dropped 7 bases, with 8 bases sitting between them. CDR3 in amino acids: CASSPLTGNEQFF. DNA for the CDR3: TGTGCCAGCTCACCACTGACGGGGAATGAGCAGTTCTTC.

This clone was seen only a few times. One end of the junction is discordant with germline, which a read error may explain. The chain carries TRBV29-1 and TRBJ2-7; D may be TRBD2 (5 bases). The CDR3 is made up of 13 amino acids. The germline CDR1 and CDR2 sequences are SQVTM and ANQGSEA. The CDR3: CSVSPGISSEQYF. CDR3 nucleotide sequence: TGCAGCGTTTCACCCGGGATATCCTCCGAGCAGTACTTC.

The chain couples TRBV6-5 to TRBJ1-1; the D gene is possibly TRBD1 (5 bases). V lost 4 bases to trimming and J lost 2 bases, with 14 bases between them. This CDR3 is 15 amino acids long. CDR1 and CDR2 from the germline V gene are MNHEY and SVGAGI. The CDR3 DNA follows: TGTGCCAGCAGTTTTTCGATAAGGGGCAACACTGAAGCTTTCTTT. This gives the protein CASSFSIRGNTEAFF.

The V call is TRBV5-1, the J call TRBJ1-5; no clear D gene. CDR3 length: 13 amino acids. V was pared by 1 base and J by 4 bases, with 6 bases between. CDR1 and CDR2 (germline): SGHRS, YFSETQ. In DNA, the CDR3 is TGCGCCAGCAGCTTGTCAGTGAATCAGCCCCAGCATTTT. Translation gives CASSLSVNQPQHF.

The chain employs TRBV2 and TRBJ2-5; no firm D call. The CDR3 has 14 residues. From germline, CDR1 is SNHLY and CDR2 FYNNEI. V was cut by 5 bases and J by 7 bases, with 17 bases left in between. CDR3 sequence reads: CASSLTELSGTQYF. The CDR3 DNA reads TGTGCCAGCAGTCTGACGGAGCTATCCGGGACCCAGTACTTC.

The J gene is TRBJ2-2, the V gene TRBV18, with 11 bases lining up with TRBD2. The germline CDR1 and CDR2 sequences are KGHSH and LQKENI. Trimming removed 2 bases from V and 4 bases from J; junction bases left unmatched: 9. The CDR3 length is 18 residues. The CDR3 sequence is CASSPKSIAGGPTGELFF. CDR3 nucleotides: TGTGCCAGCTCACCAAAGAGTATAGCGGGAGGGCCCACCGGGGAGCTGTTTTTT.

The V call is TRBV28, the J call TRBJ1-2; 7 bases are a match to TRBD1. The V gene end was trimmed by 6 bases and the J gene end by 1 base; junction bases not matched to a gene: 11. CDR3 length: 16 residues. The germline V gene encodes CDR1 MDHEN and CDR2 SYDVKM. In DNA form, the CDR3 reads TGTGCCAGCAGGTTAGGCGGAGGGACAGTTAACTATGGCTACACCTTC. Its protein product is CASRLGGGTVNYGYTF.

The gene calls are TRBV2 and TRBJ1-1; D gene uncertain. Germline values: CDR1 SNHLY, CDR2 FYNNEI. With 3 bases removed from V and 4 bases from J, the gap between germline ends came to 12 bases. CDR3 length: 14 amino acids. In DNA form, the CDR3 reads TGTGCCAGCAGTGACTTAGGCGGGATCACTGAAGCTTTCTTT. This translates into CASSDLGGITEAFF.

The chain employs TRBV5-1 and TRBJ1-5; 7 positions agree with TRBD1. The J segment lost 3 bases and the V segment lost 4 bases, leaving 4 bases of the junction unmatched. The CDR3 extends over 14 amino acids. Germline V gene sequence: CDR1 SGHRS, CDR2 YFSETQ. The DNA of the CDR3 is TGCGCCAGCAGCGAGGGGGCTGCCAATCAGCCCCAGCATTTT. It is translated as CASSEGAANQPQHF.

V usage is TRBV9 and J usage is TRBJ2-3, with 7 bases matching TRBD1. Losses at the gene ends were 3 bases for V and 0 bases for J; bases not matched to a gene: 4. The CDR3 runs 15 residues. The germline V gene encodes CDR1 SGDLS and CDR2 YYNGEE. CDR3 sequence reads: CASSARDSSTDTQYF. CDR3 coding DNA: TGTGCCAGCAGCGCCCGGGACAGTAGCACAGATACGCAGTATTTT.

The chain combines TRBV6-1 with TRBJ2-7; perhaps TRBD1 as D (7 bases). V was cut by 10 bases and J by 6 bases, with 16 bases left in between. The CDR3 is 12 amino acids. The germline gives CDR1 MNHNS, CDR2 SASEGT. CDR3 sequence: CATEQGTVEQYF. The CDR3 DNA is TGTGCCACCGAACAGGGGACTGTCGAGCAGTACTTC.

There are a few counts of this clone. The chain links TRBV20-1 to TRBJ1-1; weak D call: TRBD1 (5 bases). The CDR3 is made up of 11 amino acids. Germline lookup yields CDR1 DFQATT and CDR2 SNEGSKA (reference sequence). Between the trimmed V and J ends, which lost 4 bases and 4 bases, there was a span of 7 bases. For the CDR3, the DNA is TGCAGTGCTACCGGGGGCACTGAAGCTTTCTTT. The encoded protein is CSATGGTEAFF.

The chain is built from TRBV18 and TRBJ2-7; possibly TRBD1 for D (6 bases). Per germline, CDR1 KGHSH and CDR2 LQKENI. V was cut by 4 bases and J by 2 bases, with 12 bases left in between. The CDR3 is 14 amino acids. DNA for the CDR3: TGTGCCAGCTCACGTCCAGGGGTTCCCTACGAGCAGTACTTC. Its translation: CASSRPGVPYEQYF.